This is a list of T cell receptor beta chains from one sample in a study of cytomegalovirus exposure and HLA in healthy donors. Sequenced by immunoSEQ multiplex PCR; TCRdb stores in-frame clones only, minus some. The sample lists 150,000 to 200,000 clones; over 70% were seen once. Sequencing was performed on PBMCs. The receptors originated from a young man in good health and CMV-seronegative. CDR3s leave out the opening cysteine and the closing phenylalanine or tryptophan. The order of the fields is V gene, CDR3 protein.

v_call: TRBV30; cdr3_aa: AWGIDSRYGYT
v_call: TRBV9; cdr3_aa: ASSVVGDTGAGYT
v_call: TRBV5-6; cdr3_aa: ASSLVDSPYEQY
v_call: TRBV9; cdr3_aa: ASSVLSKGEQY
v_call: TRBV6-6; cdr3_aa: ASSETQGAGELF
v_call: TRBV4-2; cdr3_aa: ASSQDPISGGLTYEQY
v_call: TRBV7-7; cdr3_aa: ASSRDRGGETQY
v_call: TRBV4-3; cdr3_aa: ASSQSLAGDGAGELF
v_call: TRBV11-2; cdr3_aa: ASSRIRGSSYEQY
v_call: TRBV30; cdr3_aa: AWNPWTVDNEQF
v_call: TRBV28; cdr3_aa: ASTQDFYNSPLH
v_call: TRBV30; cdr3_aa: AWAGRGYSYEQY
v_call: TRBV2; cdr3_aa: ASSQTGPNTEAF
v_call: TRBV4-1; cdr3_aa: ASSQPTSGSNEQY
v_call: TRBV13; cdr3_aa: ASQEGARVTGELF
v_call: TRBV15; cdr3_aa: ATQVGRETTEAF
v_call: TRBV27; cdr3_aa: ASSLQGSGYT
v_call: TRBV27; cdr3_aa: ASSRSRLAGGYNEQF
v_call: TRBV7-2; cdr3_aa: ASSATGLGNSPLH
v_call: TRBV27; cdr3_aa: ASSSGGSYYEQY
v_call: TRBV6-4; cdr3_aa: ASSDGGGADEQF
v_call: TRBV5-4; cdr3_aa: ASSTSDRGLRWEQY
v_call: TRBV19; cdr3_aa: ASSIQQGLLNEKLF
v_call: TRBV7-2; cdr3_aa: ASSFSGTYEQY
v_call: TRBV11-1; cdr3_aa: ASSLQGAGSRSYEQY
v_call: TRBV27; cdr3_aa: ASSLGPYEKLF